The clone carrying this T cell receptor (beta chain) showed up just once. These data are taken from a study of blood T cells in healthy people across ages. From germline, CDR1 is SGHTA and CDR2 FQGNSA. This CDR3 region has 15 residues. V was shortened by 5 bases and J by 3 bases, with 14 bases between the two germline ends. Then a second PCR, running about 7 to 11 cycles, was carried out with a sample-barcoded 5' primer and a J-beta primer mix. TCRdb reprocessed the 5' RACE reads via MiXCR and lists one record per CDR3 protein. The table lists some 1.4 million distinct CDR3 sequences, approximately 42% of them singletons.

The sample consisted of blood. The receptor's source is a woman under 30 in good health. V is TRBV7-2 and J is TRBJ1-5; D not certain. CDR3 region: CASSPSTGTNQPQHF. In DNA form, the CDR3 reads TGTGCCAGCAGCCCCTCGACGGGAACCAATCAGCCCCAGCATTTT.